This T cell receptor beta chain was recovered during a study of T-cell memory formation after mild COVID-19. TCRdb reprocessed the 5' RACE reads with MiXCR, giving one entry per CDR3 protein. The sample contains about 500,000 distinct CDR3 sequences, 20% of which appear only once. Germline assignment: CDR1 KGHSH and CDR2 LQKENI. The CDR3 is made up of 14 amino acids. V lost 2 bases and J lost 2, with 8 bases in between. The origin of this receptor is an adult woman who had mild COVID-19 (a few samples of this study predate the infection). Cell type and time point are not known. J is TRBJ2-3 and V is TRBV18; no firm D call. Sequenced material: PBMCs or a T cell subset sorted from them (not recorded which). In nucleotides, the CDR3 is TGTGCCAGCTCACCAACAGCCACCACAGATACGCAGTATTTT. Its protein product is CASSPTATTDTQYF. Full variable domain (rest looked up from reference TRBV18 and TRBJ2-3): NAGVMQNPRHLVRRRGQEARLRCSPMKGHSHVYWYRQLPEEGLKFMVYLQKENIIDESGMPKERFSAEFPKEGPSILRIQQVVRGDSAAYFCASSPTATTDTQYFGPGTRLTVL.